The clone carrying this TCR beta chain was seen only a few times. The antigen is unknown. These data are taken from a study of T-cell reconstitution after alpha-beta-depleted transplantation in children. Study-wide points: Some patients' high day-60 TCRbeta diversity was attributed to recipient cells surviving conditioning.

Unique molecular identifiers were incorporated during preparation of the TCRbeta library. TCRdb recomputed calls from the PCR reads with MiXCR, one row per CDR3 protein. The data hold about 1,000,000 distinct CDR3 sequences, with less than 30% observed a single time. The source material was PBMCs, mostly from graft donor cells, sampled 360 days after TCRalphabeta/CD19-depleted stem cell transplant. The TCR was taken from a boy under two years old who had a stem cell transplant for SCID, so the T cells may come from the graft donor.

The chain's CDR3 is CSARFGSVDTQYF. The CDR3, as DNA: TGCAGTGCTAGATTTGGTAGTGTAGATACGCAGTATTTT. V is TRBV20-1 and J is TRBJ2-3; D is ambiguous. Germline V CDR1 and CDR2: DFQATT, SNEGSKA (reference sequence). The CDR3 totals 13 residues. The germline V and J ends were trimmed by 2 bases and 5 bases, with 11 bases remaining between them.